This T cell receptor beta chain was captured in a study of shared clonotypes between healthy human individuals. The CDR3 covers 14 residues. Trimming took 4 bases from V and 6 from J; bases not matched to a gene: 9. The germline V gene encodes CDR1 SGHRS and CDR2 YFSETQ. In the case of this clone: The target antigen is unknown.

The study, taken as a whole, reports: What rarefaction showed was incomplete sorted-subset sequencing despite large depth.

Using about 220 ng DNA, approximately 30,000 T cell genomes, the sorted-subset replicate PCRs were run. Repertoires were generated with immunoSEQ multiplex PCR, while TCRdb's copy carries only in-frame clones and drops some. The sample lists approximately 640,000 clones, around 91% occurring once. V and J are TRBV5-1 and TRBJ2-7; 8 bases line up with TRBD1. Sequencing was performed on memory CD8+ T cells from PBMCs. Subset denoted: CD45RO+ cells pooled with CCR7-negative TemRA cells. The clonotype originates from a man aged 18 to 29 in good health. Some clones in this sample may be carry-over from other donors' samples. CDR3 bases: TGCGCCAGCAGCGAGACCGGGACAGGACGCGAGCAGTACTTC. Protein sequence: CASSETGTGREQYF.